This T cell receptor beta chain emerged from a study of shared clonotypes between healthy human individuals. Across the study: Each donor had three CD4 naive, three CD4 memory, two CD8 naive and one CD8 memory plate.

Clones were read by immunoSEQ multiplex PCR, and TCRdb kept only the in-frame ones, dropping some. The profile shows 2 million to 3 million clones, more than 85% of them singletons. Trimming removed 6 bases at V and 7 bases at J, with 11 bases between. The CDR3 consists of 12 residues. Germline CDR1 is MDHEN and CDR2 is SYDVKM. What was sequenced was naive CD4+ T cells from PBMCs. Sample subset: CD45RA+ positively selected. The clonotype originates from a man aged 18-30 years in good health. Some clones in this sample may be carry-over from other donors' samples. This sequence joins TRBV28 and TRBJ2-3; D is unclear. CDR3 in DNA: TGTGCCAGCAGCCCCCCTCAGAATACGCAGTATTTT. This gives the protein CASSPPQNTQYF.